These 16 T cell receptor beta chains came from one sample sequenced in a study of T cells expressing NK-cell markers. TCRdb reanalyzed the 5' RACE reads and collapses them to one entry per CDR3 protein, without DNA. The specimen's table records roughly 450,000 distinct CDR3 sequences. The material sequenced was blood T cells: a sorted CD56 or NKG2C T cell subset, CD4+ or CD8+ T cells, or bulk PBMC T cells (not recorded which). The source of these receptors is a woman aged 50 to 65 in good health.

The V call is TRBV9, the J call TRBJ2-4. Germline V gene sequence: CDR1 SGDLS, CDR2 YYNGEE. This CDR3 comprises 15 residues. The CDR3 spells CASSVGQGSRNIQYF.

CDR3 region: CASSLTGRPNEQFF. The rearrangement links TRBV5-6 to TRBJ2-1; TCRdb lists TRBD2, though no DNA is available to test this call. This CDR3 spans 14 amino acids. Germline V CDR1 and CDR2: SGHDT, YYEEEE.

The rearrangement joins TRBV29-1 to TRBJ1-4; there is no DNA to check the TCRdb D call of TRBD1. Germline lookup yields CDR1 SQVTM and CDR2 ANQGSEA. This CDR3 is 15 amino acids long. The CDR3 sequence: CSAYLRDREAEKLFF.

The chain employs TRBV5-1 and TRBJ1-1; TCRdb reports TRBD1, a call that lacks DNA to check it against. The CDR3 consists of 15 residues. The V gene's germline CDR1 is SGHRS and CDR2 YFSETQ. CDR3 protein: CASSSRQGWGTEAFF. Full variable domain (remainder filled in from reference TRBV5-1 and TRBJ1-1): KAGVTQTPRYLIKTRGQQVTLSCSPISGHRSVSWYQQTPGQGLQFLFEYFSETQRNKGNFPGRFSGRQFSNSRSEMNVSTLELGDSALYLCASSSRQGWGTEAFFGQGTRLTVV.

The V and J genes are TRBV20-1 and TRBJ2-3. The CDR3 has 14 amino acids. Germline values: CDR1 DFQATT, CDR2 SNEGSKA (reference sequence). The CDR3 reads CSARDMGFTDTQYF.

This chain links TRBV2 with TRBJ2-5. Germline assignment: CDR1 SNHLY and CDR2 FYNNEI. CDR3 length: 14 amino acids. The CDR3 sequence: CASSGLSTQETQYF.

The gene calls are TRBV4-1 and TRBJ1-5; TCRdb picks TRBD1, but there is no DNA to check that call. This CDR3 is built from 13 residues. The germline V gene encodes CDR1 MGHRA and CDR2 YSYEKL. CDR3 amino acids: CASSRGDNQPQHF.

The rearrangement uses TRBV28 and TRBJ2-3. The CDR3 extends over 13 amino acids. CDR1 is MDHEN and CDR2 is SYDVKM in the germline V gene. CDR3 protein: CASSFAGPMAQYF.

J is TRBJ1-1 and V is TRBV5-6. Per germline, CDR1 SGHDT and CDR2 YYEEEE. CDR3 length: 11 residues. The CDR3 loop is CASSLEGEAFF. The variable domain in full, completed from reference TRBV5-6 and TRBJ1-1, reads DAGVTQSPTHLIKTRGQQVTLRCSPKSGHDTVSWYQQALGQGPQFIFQYYEEEERQRGNFPDRFSGHQFPNYSSELNVNALLLGDSALYLCASSLEGEAFFGQGTRLTVV.

The chain uses TRBV5-1 and TRBJ2-2. CDR1 SGHRS and CDR2 YFSETQ come from the germline V gene. The CDR3 runs 15 residues. The CDR3: CASRYGGANTGELFF.

This sequence joins TRBV11-3 and TRBJ2-4; TCRdb lists TRBD2, though no DNA is available to test this call. The germline V gene has CDR1 SGHNT and CDR2 YENEEA. The CDR3 runs to 15 residues. CDR3 sequence reads: CASSLAGGGKNIQYF.

CDR3 residues: CASNGRGGTEAFF. The chain uses TRBV2 and TRBJ1-1; the D gene TCRdb calls, TRBD1, cannot be checked with no DNA. Germline V gene data show CDR1 as SNHLY and CDR2 as FYNNEI. This CDR3 has 13 amino acids. Full variable domain (missing parts from reference TRBV2 and TRBJ1-1): EPEVTQTPSHQVTQMGQEVILRCVPISNHLYFYWYRQILGQKVEFLVSFYNNEISEKSEIFDDQFSVERPDGSNFTLKIRSTKLEDSAMYFCASNGRGGTEAFFGQGTRLTVV.

The chain employs TRBV29-1 and TRBJ2-3; TCRdb selects TRBD2, and the lack of DNA leaves this call unchecked. The CDR3 covers 12 residues. Germline V gene sequence: CDR1 SQVTM, CDR2 ANQGSEA. CDR3 protein: CSVDLPPDTQYF.

The chain couples TRBV7-2 to TRBJ2-3. CDR1 and CDR2 from the germline V gene are SGHTA and FQGNSA. The CDR3 is 15 residues long. CDR3 residues: CASSFSGGLTDTQYF.

V gene TRBV5-6 combines with J gene TRBJ1-5. This CDR3 is 16 amino acids long. Germline CDR1 and CDR2: SGHDT and YYEEEE. This chain's CDR3 is CASSQTMGRGNQPQHF.

V usage is TRBV20-1 and J usage is TRBJ2-3; lacking DNA, the TRBD2 call made by TCRdb goes unchecked. CDR1 is DFQATT, CDR2 SNEGSKA, per germline (reference sequence). CDR3 length: 18 residues. CDR3 sequence: CSARVRTSGRGGTDTQYF.